These 23 T cell receptor beta chains were sequenced from one sample in a study of molecular identifiers for immune sequencing clone quantification (dated by TCRdb to 2016 to 2019). Receptor libraries were prepared by PCR. The sequencer was a NextSeq 500. Using fastp at Q25 and MiXCR, TCRdb reprocessed the public reads and kept productive beta chains. Rows are combined by CDR3 protein, so each entry shows the most common genes and DNA. The sample table contains nearly 650,000 distinct CDR3 sequences; only one count was recorded for about 25% of them. The ten top clones hold 0.78% of the sample. Sequencing used naive CD8+ T cells from blood, with Jurkat cell RNA spiked in. This sample's cell subset or site label indicates: FACS-sorted CD8+CD4-CCR7+CD45RA+ naive T cells. The receptors come from a human donor in good health. Some libraries in this study had Jurkat cell RNA spiked in.

This clonotype appeared many times. V and J are TRBV12-5 and TRBJ1-5; D ambiguous. Germline V gene lookup returns CDR1 LGHNT and CDR2 FRNRAP. The CDR3 sequence is 21 residues long. V lost 5 bases and J 0 bases, leaving 29 bases between the germline ends. For the CDR3, the DNA is TGTGCTAGTGGTCCCAACCTTGCGGACGCCGAGAACCTAGCTAGCAATCAGCCCCAGCATTTT. Translating gives CASGPNLADAENLASNQPQHF.

The rearrangement uses TRBV15 and TRBJ2-7; D uncertain. The DNA end is more similar to TRBJ2-1, so the J call may be wrong. This CDR3 has 15 amino acids. Germline assignment: CDR1 LNHNV and CDR2 YYDKDF (reference sequence). The CDR3 here is CATSRDHTSSYEQFF. The CDR3 nucleotides are TGTGCCACCAGCAGAGATCATACGAGCTCCTACGAGCAGTTCTTC.

This clonotype was recorded a few times. The chain couples TRBV4-3 to TRBJ2-7; TRBD1 aligns across 7 bases. This CDR3 contains 16 residues. Per germline, CDR1 LGHNA and CDR2 YSLEER. The trim removed 0 bases at V and 3 bases at J, leaving 8 bases unmatched. The CDR3 nucleotides are TGCGCCAGCAGCCAAGATTCCGGGACAGCCCTCTACGAGCAGTACTTC. This translates into CASSQDSGTALYEQYF.

The chain couples TRBV12-3 or TRBV12-4 to TRBJ1-3; D is possibly TRBD1 (5 bases). Trimming pared 5 bases from V and 2 bases from J, leaving 28 bases between. This CDR3 has 20 amino acids. The CDR3 DNA follows: TGTGCCAGCAGTCTCAACCTAAACCGGGACCCAGGCGCTACTGGAAACACCATATATTTT. This gives the protein CASSLNLNRDPGATGNTIYF.

This clonotype was detected only a few times. This chain joins TRBV4-1 and TRBJ2-1; D might be TRBD2 (6 bases). The germline V gene has CDR1 MGHRA and CDR2 YSYEKL. The ends were cut back, 3 bases at V and 2 bases at J, with 11 bases in the middle. The CDR3 contains 15 residues. The CDR3 here is CASSHSSGAYNEQFF. CDR3 in DNA: TGCGCCAGCAGCCATTCTTCGGGAGCCTACAATGAGCAGTTCTTC.

This clonotype has ten or more counts. The V gene is TRBV19, the J gene TRBJ2-7, with 10 bases aligning to TRBD1. With V trimmed by 5 bases and J by 7 bases, 14 bases remained unmatched. In germline, CDR1 is LNHDA, CDR2 SQIVND (reference sequence). The CDR3 is made up of 16 amino acids. Written as DNA, the CDR3 is TGTGCCAGTAGTCCCACCAGGGACAGGGGAGAAGGGGAGCAGTACTTC. The encoded protein is CASSPTRDRGEGEQYF.

In the case of this clonotype: This clone may be a read error of a much larger clone one base away. This rearrangement joins TRBV11-2 to TRBJ2-5; perhaps TRBD2 as D (6 bases). The germline V gene encodes CDR1 SGHAT and CDR2 FQNNGV. This CDR3 region has 15 residues. The CDR3 DNA reads TGTGCCAGCAGCCGCGCGGCGGGGCTTCAAGGGACCCAGTACTTC. It yields the protein CASSRAAGLQGTQYF.

CDR3 protein: CASSYLGHNQPQHF. The CDR3, as DNA: TGTGCCAGCAGTTACTTGGGGCACAATCAGCCCCAGCATTTT. The rearrangement joins TRBV6-6 to TRBJ1-5, with a tentative D call TRBD1 (5 bases). Trimming shortened V by 1 base and J by 3 bases, and 7 bases separated the two germline ends. CDR3 size: 14 residues. Germline V gene data show CDR1 as MNHNY and CDR2 as SVGAGI (reference sequence).

Points on this clonotype: This may stem from a read error, because a much larger clone lies one nucleotide away. The conserved phenylalanine or tryptophan normally closing the CDR3 is absent here, so this likely arose from a read error. The chain carries TRBV7-9 and TRBJ1-4; TRBD1 is a possible D gene (5 bases). The V end lost 3 bases, the J end lost 0 bases, and 11 bases lay between the germline ends. Germline loops: CDR1 SEHNR, CDR2 FQNEAQ (reference sequence). The CDR3 sequence is 16 residues long. The CDR3 sequence is CASSLIMGATNEKLFL. In DNA form, the CDR3 reads TGTGCCAGCAGCTTGATAATGGGGGCAACTAATGAAAAACTGTTTCTT.

On this clonotype: An end of the junction does not agree with germline; a read error may underlie this. This chain connects TRBV10-3 to TRBJ1-1; TRBD1 matches 10 bases. The germline CDR1 and CDR2 sequences are ENHRY and SYGVKD. This CDR3 spans 16 amino acids. The DNA of the CDR3 is TGTGTCATCAGTGAGCTGATGACAGGGGGCGCGACTGAAGCTTTCTTT. This sequence encodes CVISELMTGGATEAFF.

The chain couples TRBV6-6 to TRBJ1-5, with D hard to call. There are 14 residues in the CDR3. V gave up 4 bases and J gave up 7 bases, with 14 bases separating them. Germline loops: CDR1 MNHNY, CDR2 SVGAGI (reference sequence). This CDR3 is CASSSTVTIQPQHF. The CDR3 nucleotides read TGTGCCAGCAGTTCGACGGTTACTATACAGCCCCAGCATTTT.

With regard to this clonotype: A much larger clonotype is one base distant, so this may be a read error. Lacking the conserved final phenylalanine or tryptophan, this CDR3 likely reflects a read error. This chain links TRBV3-1 with TRBJ2-3; D gene uncertain. V was cut by 1 base and J by 2 bases, with 4 bases left in between. The CDR3 loop spans 13 amino acids. The germline CDR1 and CDR2 sequences are LGHDT and YNNKEL (reference sequence). CDR3 region: CASSQVNTDTQYS. The DNA for the CDR3 is TGTGCCAGCAGCCAAGTTAACACAGATACGCAGTATTCT.

This chain links TRBV25-1 with TRBJ1-2; D possibly corresponds to TRBD1 (6 bases). Germline V gene data show CDR1 as MGHDK and CDR2 as SYGVNS. Trimming shortened V by 4 bases and J by 8 bases, and 20 bases separated the two germline ends. CDR3 length equals 15 residues. The CDR3 bases are TGTGCCAGCAGTGTTTGGACAGATTCTCCGGAGGGCTACACCTTC. Protein: CASSVWTDSPEGYTF.

This clonotype was observed at least ten times. J is TRBJ2-5 and V is TRBV7-9; TRBD1 or TRBD2 may be the D gene (5 bases each). V lost 5 bases and J lost 5, with 15 bases in between. CDR1 is SEHNR and CDR2 is FQNEAQ in the germline V gene (reference sequence). CDR3 length: 14 residues. The DNA of the CDR3 is TGTGCCAGCAGCCCCTCCGGGACCGGGGAGACCCAGTACTTC. Residues: CASSPSGTGETQYF.

This sequence joins TRBV12-3 or TRBV12-4 and TRBJ2-7; D not certain. CDR3 size: 11 residues. Trimming removed 5 bases from V and 8 bases from J, with 10 bases in between. CDR3 loop: CASSPSAKQYF. The DNA for the CDR3 is TGTGCCAGCAGTCCCTCAGCCAAGCAGTACTTC.

V is TRBV15 and J is TRBJ2-5; unclear D gene. CDR3 size: 17 residues. V lost 1 base and J 1 base, leaving 16 bases between the germline ends. Per the germline V gene, CDR1 is LNHNV and CDR2 is YYDKDF (reference sequence). DNA for the CDR3: TGTGCCACCAGCAGAGTCGACGTCCAACGGACCCAAGAGACCCAGTACTTC. It translates to CATSRVDVQRTQETQYF. The whole variable domain, remainder taken from reference TRBV15 and TRBJ2-5, is DAMVIQNPRYQVTQFGKPVTLSCSQTLNHNVMYWYQQKSSQAPKLLFHYYDKDFNNEADTPDNFQSRRPNTSFCFLDIRSPGLGDTAMYLCATSRVDVQRTQETQYFGPGTRLLVL.

This clonotype was counted many times. V is TRBV7-9 and J is TRBJ2-3; possibly TRBD1 for D (6 bases). V lost 0 bases and J lost 2, with 9 bases in between. The CDR3 totals 15 residues. Germline V lookup: CDR1 SEHNR, CDR2 FQNEAQ (reference sequence). The CDR3 DNA reads TGTGCCAGCAGCTTAGCGGGGGCCGTCACAGATACGCAGTATTTT. Translation gives CASSLAGAVTDTQYF.

This clonotype came up many times. The chain has TRBV30 and TRBJ2-1; D not certain. V lost 4 bases, J lost 8 bases, and 12 bases lay in between. The germline CDR1 and CDR2 sequences are GTSNPN and SVGIG (reference sequence). This CDR3 region has 12 residues. CDR3 DNA sequence: TGTGCCTGGAACCTAATCGAGGATGAGCAGTTCTTC. Translating gives CAWNLIEDEQFF. The full variable domain, completed using reference TRBV30 and TRBJ2-1, is SQTIHQWPATLVQPVGSPLSLECTVEGTSNPNLYWYRQAAGRGLQLLFYSVGIGQISSEVPQNLSASRPQDRQFILSSKKLLLSDSGFYLCAWNLIEDEQFFGPGTRLTVL.

A few counts support this clonotype. The rearrangement links TRBV6-5 to TRBJ2-5; D might be TRBD2 (6 bases). V lost 6 bases, J lost 4 bases, and 24 bases lay in between. Germline CDR1 and CDR2: MNHEY and SVGAGI. CDR3 length: 17 residues. CDR3 loop: CASSHGGSGTLGETQYF. CDR3 nucleotide sequence: TGTGCCAGCAGCCACGGCGGTAGCGGAACCTTGGGAGAGACCCAGTACTTC.

This chain connects TRBV29-1 to TRBJ2-7; D is ambiguous. The ends were cut back, 5 bases at V and 1 base at J, with 15 bases in the middle. The CDR3 extends over 14 amino acids. CDR1 SQVTM and CDR2 ANQGSEA come from the germline V gene. The CDR3: CSVTSRYGSYEQYF. CDR3 in DNA: TGCAGCGTTACCTCCCGATACGGTTCCTACGAGCAGTACTTC.

This clonotype was picked up a small number of times. The chain recombines TRBV28 with TRBJ1-6; D perhaps matches TRBD1 (6 bases). The CDR3 consists of 14 residues. Trimming stripped 2 bases from V and 11 bases from J, with 13 bases between. CDR1 is MDHEN, CDR2 SYDVKM, per germline. CDR3 in amino acids: CASSLNTGSTPLHF. The CDR3 bases are TGTGCCAGCAGTTTAAATACAGGGAGTACACCCCTCCACTTT.

Ten or more counts support this clonotype. The rearrangement links TRBV6-2 or TRBV6-3 to TRBJ1-5; D unresolved. V was cut by 2 bases and J by 1 base, with 18 bases left in between. Germline assignment: CDR1 MNHEY and CDR2 SVGEGT. The CDR3 covers 18 residues. CDR3 DNA sequence: TGTGCCAGCAGTTACCCGGCAGAATCCATCGGCAGCAATCAGCCCCAGCATTTT. This encodes CASSYPAESIGSNQPQHF.

The chain carries TRBV4-3 and TRBJ2-7; 8 positions match TRBD2. CDR3 length equals 16 residues. CDR1 and CDR2 (germline): LGHNA, YSLEER. Germline trimming cut 0 bases from V and 5 bases from J; bases unmatched to any gene: 9. The CDR3 region is CASSQDPSGSFDEQYF. The CDR3 region has the DNA TGCGCCAGCAGCCAAGATCCCAGCGGGAGCTTCGACGAGCAGTACTTC.